These T cell receptor beta chains were read from a single sample in a study of T cells in localized non-small cell lung cancer. TCRdb keeps only in-frame clones here, not all; method: immunoSEQ multiplex PCR. Of about 25,000 clones in the sample, 80% to 95% were seen once. The sample was peripheral blood, taken before any cancer treatment. The origin of the receptors is a woman aged 40 to 75 with stage I lung adenocarcinoma. The CDR3 runs from the conserved cysteine through the conserved F or W. D genes are given only for firm matches. Clone size is stated in some rows and not others, as once, few, many or a class when expanded.

j_gene,v_gene,len,d_gene,abundance,CDR3aa,CDR3nt
TRBJ2-3,TRBV5-1,17,TRBD2,.,CASSLVTSGKTTDTQYF,TGCGCCAGCAGCTTGGTCACTAGCGGGAAGACGACAGATACGCAGTATTTT
TRBJ2-1,TRBV25-1,16,TRBD1,.,CASSPPSGRGRNEQFF,TGTGCCAGCAGTCCCCCTTCGGGCAGGGGGCGGAATGAGCAGTTCTTC
TRBJ1-5,TRBV5-6,14,.,once,CASSLWNFWQPQHF,TGTGCCAGCAGCTTGTGGAACTTCTGGCAGCCCCAGCATTTT
TRBJ2-1,TRBV29-1,14,TRBD1,once,CSAAGTGSYNEQFF,TGCAGCGCCGCCGGGACAGGGTCCTACAATGAGCAGTTCTTC
TRBJ2-1,TRBV7-9,14,.,.,CASSLASIDNEQFF,TGTGCCAGCAGCTTAGCCTCTATAGACAATGAGCAGTTCTTC
TRBJ2-5,TRBV6-1,13,TRBD2,.,CASQLAGQETQYF,TGTGCCAGCCAACTAGCGGGCCAAGAGACCCAGTACTTC
TRBJ2-7,TRBV6-1,12,.,.,CASSPGSYEQYF,TGTGCCAGCAGTCCGGGATCCTACGAGCAGTACTTC
TRBJ1-1,TRBV19,12,.,.,CASYGRTTEAFF,TGTGCCAGCTATGGACGGACCACTGAAGCTTTCTTT
TRBJ1-5,TRBV2,15,.,.,CASSDQRGGNQPQHF,TGTGCCAGCAGTGATCAGCGAGGAGGCAATCAGCCCCAGCATTTT
TRBJ1-6,TRBV18,15,TRBD1,.,CASSPGQPVNSPLHF,TGTGCCAGCTCACCGGGACAGCCTGTTAATTCACCCCTCCACTTT
TRBJ1-1,TRBV18,16,.,.,CASSPGSGGRHTEAFF,TGTGCCAGCTCACCAGGGTCTGGAGGGAGGCACACTGAAGCTTTCTTT
TRBJ2-1,TRBV6-1,14,TRBD2,.,CASSEGGLAREQFF,TGTGCCAGCAGTGAGGGCGGACTAGCACGGGAGCAGTTCTTC
TRBJ1-1,TRBV5-1,12,.,.,CASSLTRAEAFF,TGCGCCAGCAGCTTAACGAGGGCCGAAGCTTTCTTT
TRBJ2-7,TRBV7-9,12,.,.,CASSQTAYEQYF,TGTGCCAGCAGTCAAACCGCCTACGAGCAGTACTTC
TRBJ2-1,TRBV7-9,15,.,.,CASSKPGLVSNEQFF,TGTGCCAGCAGCAAACCGGGGCTGGTATCCAATGAGCAGTTCTTC